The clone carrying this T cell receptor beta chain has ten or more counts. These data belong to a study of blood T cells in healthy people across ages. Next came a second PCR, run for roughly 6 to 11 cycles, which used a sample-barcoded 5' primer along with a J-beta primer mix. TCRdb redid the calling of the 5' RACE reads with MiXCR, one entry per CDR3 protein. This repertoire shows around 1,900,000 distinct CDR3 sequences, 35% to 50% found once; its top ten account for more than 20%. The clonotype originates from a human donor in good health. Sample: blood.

The CDR3 loop is CSVHQENGPFYEQYF. CDR3 nucleotides: TGCAGCGTACACCAGGAAAACGGCCCATTCTACGAGCAGTACTTC. The V and J genes are TRBV29-1 and TRBJ2-7; unclear D gene. V was clipped by 6 bases and J by 3 bases, with 21 bases between them. This CDR3 spans 15 amino acids. Germline CDR1 is SQVTM and CDR2 is ANQGSEA.